These 13 T cell receptor beta chains came from one sample sequenced in a study of siplizumab effects on memory and regulatory T cells. TCRdb's table, derived via immunoSEQ multiplex PCR, lists solely in-frame clones and lacks some. The data show around 110,000 clones, roughly 94% seen once. The specimen sequenced was non-Treg CD4+ T cells sorted from blood. The receptors derive from a human donor in good health.

This clone was counted a single time. The chain couples TRBV9 to TRBJ2-7; TRBD2 matches at 13 bases. Losses at the gene ends were 4 bases for V and 2 bases for J; bases not matched to a gene: 3. This CDR3 comprises 15 residues. CDR1 is SGDLS, CDR2 YYNGEE, per germline. The CDR3 sequence is CASSRTSGGPYEQYF. The DNA of the CDR3 is TGTGCCAGCAGCCGGACTAGCGGGGGCCCCTACGAGCAGTACTTC.

CDR3 DNA: TGTGCCAGCAGCATGAACAGGCTTACGCTAAGCTCCTACGAGCAGTACTTC. Translated: CASSMNRLTLSSYEQYF. The chain couples TRBV21-1 to TRBJ2-7; whether TRBD1, the table's D call, matches the DNA was not checked. TRBV21-1 is noted as a pseudogene. CDR3 length: 17 amino acids.

The V gene is TRBV2, the J gene TRBJ2-5; 9 bases map to TRBD1. The germline CDR1 and CDR2 sequences are SNHLY and FYNNEI. V was pared by 4 bases and J by 5 bases, with 8 bases of the junction left unmatched. The CDR3 contains 15 residues. The CDR3 is CASSGRQGGIETQYF. As DNA, the CDR3 is TGTGCCAGCAGTGGGAGACAGGGGGGGATTGAGACCCAGTACTTC.

J is TRBJ2-5 and V is TRBV19; the match to TRBD1 covers 11 bases. V shed 10 bases and J 4 bases; nucleotides not matched to a gene: 8. CDR3 size: 14 residues. Germline assignment: CDR1 LNHDA and CDR2 SQIVND (reference sequence). In DNA form, the CDR3 reads TGTGCCACTACCGGACAGGGGGCAGGAGAGACCCAGTACTTC. Translation gives CATTGQGAGETQYF.

This sequence joins TRBV28 and TRBJ1-1; D ambiguous. The germline CDR1 and CDR2 sequences are MDHEN and SYDVKM. Trimming pared 6 bases from V and 4 bases from J, leaving 18 bases between. The CDR3 consists of 15 residues. The CDR3 reads CASSNPTPGGTEAFF. The CDR3 nucleotides read TGTGCCAGCAGCAATCCGACACCGGGAGGCACTGAAGCTTTCTTT. The full variable domain, with the rest looked up from reference TRBV28 and TRBJ1-1, is DVKVTQSSRYLVKRTGEKVFLECVQDMDHENMFWYRQDPGLGLRLIYFSYDVKMKEKGDIPEGYSVSREKKERFSLILESASTNQTSMYLCASSNPTPGGTEAFFGQGTRLTVV.

The V call is TRBV28, the J call TRBJ2-7; TRBD1 aligns across 7 bases. Germline CDR1 reads MDHEN; CDR2 reads SYDVKM. The CDR3 runs 12 residues. V was pared by 8 bases and J by 3 bases, with 4 bases of the junction left unmatched. CDR3 region: CASRGQNYEQYF. CDR3 coding DNA: TGTGCCAGCCGGGGACAGAACTACGAGCAGTACTTC.

The genes are TRBV29-1 and TRBJ2-5; D is perhaps TRBD2 (7 bases). Germline loops: CDR1 SQVTM, CDR2 ANQGSEA. This CDR3 has 13 amino acids. Between the trimmed V and J ends, which lost 7 bases and 1 base, there was a span of 13 bases. In DNA form, the CDR3 reads TGCAGCGCCCCCGGGGGGCTCCAAGAGACCCAGTACTTC. This encodes CSAPGGLQETQYF.

The rearrangement links TRBV7-2 to TRBJ2-4; 7 nucleotides match TRBD1. Trimming took 4 bases from V and 8 from J; bases not matched to a gene: 5. The length of the CDR3 is 13 residues. Germline values: CDR1 SGHTA, CDR2 FQGNSA. The CDR3 sequence is CASSYDRDDIQYF. CDR3 DNA sequence: TGTGCCAGCAGCTATGACAGGGATGACATTCAGTACTTC.

The V gene is TRBV19, the J gene TRBJ1-4; TRBD1 might be the D (6 bases). Germline values: CDR1 LNHDA, CDR2 SQIVND (reference sequence). Between the trimmed V and J ends, which lost 3 bases and 6 bases, there was a span of 17 bases. CDR3 size: 16 residues. CDR3 bases: TGTGCCAGTAGTATTCCTCAGGGGAGGAGTCATGAAAAACTGTTTTTT. Translation: CASSIPQGRSHEKLFF.

The chain is built from TRBV19 and TRBJ2-5; 10 bases fit TRBD2. CDR1 and CDR2 (germline): LNHDA, SQIVND (reference sequence). The CDR3 has 15 amino acids. Trimming at V came to 6 bases and at J to 4 bases, leaving 8 bases not matched to a gene. CDR3 DNA: TGTGCCAGTAGGACGGGAGCGGGGGGGCGAGAGACCCAGTACTTC. Its protein product is CASRTGAGGRETQYF. The entire variable domain, with the rest obtained from reference TRBV19 and TRBJ2-5, is as follows: DGGITQSPKYLFRKEGQNVTLSCEQNLNHDAMYWYRQDPGQGLRLIYYSQIVNDFQKGDIAEGYSVSREKKESFPLTVTSAQKNPTAFYLCASRTGAGGRETQYFGPGTRLLVL.

This sequence joins TRBV5-8 and TRBJ1-1, with unresolved D. The CDR3 sequence is 11 residues long. The germline CDR1 and CDR2 sequences are SGHTS and YDEGEE. V was trimmed by 4 bases and J by 4 bases, leaving 5 bases between them. In DNA, the CDR3 is TGTGCCAGCAGCCAGCGCACTGAAGCTTTCTTT. Translated, it gives CASSQRTEAFF.

The chain recombines TRBV18 with TRBJ1-3, with D maybe TRBD1 (6 bases). Germline CDR1 reads KGHSH; CDR2 reads LQKENI. The CDR3 contains 15 residues. The V end lost 3 bases, the J end lost 4 bases, and 13 bases lay between the germline ends. CDR3 residues: CASSPIQGTGNTIYF. The DNA of the CDR3 is TGTGCCAGCTCACCCATACAGGGTACAGGAAACACCATATATTTT.

The genes are TRBV7-9 and TRBJ2-1, with D possibly being TRBD2 (5 bases). CDR1 and CDR2 (germline): SEHNR, FQNEAQ (reference sequence). CDR3 length: 16 residues. The V end was cut by 5 bases, the J end by 0 bases, with 14 bases between. The CDR3 sequence is CASSARPAASYNEQFF. The DNA for the CDR3 is TGTGCCAGCAGCGCCCGGCCAGCGGCCTCCTACAATGAGCAGTTCTTC.